The 27 T cell receptor beta chains below come from one sample, sequenced in a study of PD-L1 blockade in urothelial cancer. Assay used: immunoSEQ multiplex PCR; TCRdb lists only in-frame clones, some missing. Of 40,000 to 45,000 clones in the sample, about four fifths were seen once. The sample's time point: peripheral blood 6 weeks after treatment start. The material sequenced was PBMCs, taken around atezolizumab (anti-PD-L1) treatment. These receptors all stem from a man in his 60s with urothelial cancer.

The V call is TRBV4-1, the J call TRBJ1-3; a weak D match, TRBD1 (6 bases). Germline V gene sequence: CDR1 MGHRA, CDR2 YSYEKL. The CDR3 covers 17 residues. V lost 3 bases to trimming and J lost 0 bases, with 15 bases between them. CDR3 DNA sequence: TGCGCCAGCAGCCAGGAAAGGACAGCCGACTCTGGAAACACCATATATTTT. Its translation: CASSQERTADSGNTIYF.

This sequence joins TRBV6-5 and TRBJ1-2, with 7 bases lining up with TRBD1. Unmatched junction bases numbered 8, after V lost 7 bases and J lost 6 bases. Germline CDR1 reads MNHEY; CDR2 reads SVGAGI. The CDR3 has 13 amino acids. The CDR3 protein is CASIRGGGDGYTF. The DNA of the CDR3 is TGTGCCAGCATCAGAGGGGGCGGAGATGGCTACACCTTC.

The rearrangement joins TRBV28 to TRBJ1-5, with D maybe TRBD1 (6 bases). Germline loops: CDR1 MDHEN, CDR2 SYDVKM. The CDR3 length is 14 residues. V was shortened by 7 bases and J by 2 bases, with 12 bases between the two germline ends. This chain's CDR3 is CASTAGGRNQPQHF. In DNA form, the CDR3 reads TGTGCCAGCACCGCCGGGGGGCGCAATCAGCCCCAGCATTTT.

V and J are TRBV15 and TRBJ2-3, with D perhaps TRBD2 (5 bases). The CDR3 is 14 residues long. Germline values: CDR1 LNHNV, CDR2 YYDKDF (reference sequence). Trimming took off 2 bases at V and 15 bases at J, with 21 bases between the two ends. The chain's CDR3 is CATSRSKPGFGCYF. The DNA for the CDR3 is TGTGCCACCAGCAGATCGAAGCCGGGATTTGGATGCTATTTT.

This clone was detected once. The chain couples TRBV5-1 to TRBJ2-7; 9 bases map to TRBD1. The CDR3 totals 15 residues. Trimming took 0 bases from V and 4 from J; bases not matched to a gene: 5. CDR1 is SGHRS, CDR2 YFSETQ, per germline. The DNA for the CDR3 is TGCGCCAGCAGCTTGGCGCCGGGACAGGGATACGAGCAGTACTTC. Its translation: CASSLAPGQGYEQYF.

This clone was found once. V gene TRBV5-1 combines with J gene TRBJ2-5; 8 bases agree with TRBD1. The trim removed 0 bases at V and 3 bases at J, leaving 10 bases unmatched. The CDR3 length is 17 residues. CDR1 and CDR2 (germline): SGHRS, YFSETQ. The CDR3 nucleotides read TGCGCCAGCAGCTTGGGCAGGGGGCCTTTAGGAGAAGAGACCCAGTACTTC. It translates to CASSLGRGPLGEETQYF.

The V gene is TRBV5-1, the J gene TRBJ2-1; TRBD2 might be the D (6 bases). Germline CDR1 is SGHRS and CDR2 is YFSETQ. The CDR3 is 13 residues long. V dropped 4 bases and J dropped 9 bases, with 14 bases sitting between them. The CDR3 loop is CASSLVTGGEQFF. The CDR3 coding sequence is TGCGCCAGCAGCCTCGTTACCGGGGGTGAGCAGTTCTTC.

CDR3 sequence (DNA): TGTGCCCGGCAGGGCCTTAAGGATACGCAGTATTTT. Amino acids: CARQGLKDTQYF. The rearrangement uses TRBV30 and TRBJ2-3; a possible D gene is TRBD1 (5 bases). Germline CDR1 is GTSNPN and CDR2 is SVGIG (reference sequence). The ends were cut back, 8 bases at V and 6 bases at J, with 15 bases in the middle. The CDR3 totals 12 residues.

This clone was found once. The genes are TRBV28 and TRBJ2-1; the match to TRBD2 covers 9 bases. Germline CDR1 and CDR2: MDHEN and SYDVKM. The CDR3 runs 19 residues. V was pared by 5 bases and J by 0 bases, with 14 bases of the junction left unmatched. The CDR3 DNA follows: TGTGCCAGCAGTCTTTCCAGCGGGGGGCCGGGAGGCTCCTACAATGAGCAGTTCTTC. This translates into CASSLSSGGPGGSYNEQFF.

The V gene is TRBV27, the J gene TRBJ1-2; tentatively, D is TRBD1 (6 bases). The CDR3 runs to 13 residues. Between the trimmed V and J ends, which lost 5 bases and 4 bases, there was a span of 11 bases. The germline V gene has CDR1 MNHEY and CDR2 SMNVEV (reference sequence). DNA of the CDR3: TGTGCCAGCAGTCTGGGGGCGGGCTATGGCTACACCTTC. As protein: CASSLGAGYGYTF.

The chain combines TRBV23-1 with TRBJ1-1, with D possibly TRBD1 on 5 matching bases. TRBV23-1 carries the ORF label, with uncertain function. Trimming cost V 8 bases and J 1 base, with 11 bases left between them. The CDR3 consists of 13 residues. DNA of the CDR3: TGCGCCAGCCGAGGGACTGCGAACACTGAAGCTTTCTTT. Translation: CASRGTANTEAFF.

The chain combines TRBV27 with TRBJ1-5, with D unresolved. The CDR3 totals 15 residues. Per the germline V gene, CDR1 is MNHEY and CDR2 is SMNVEV (reference sequence). The ends were cut back, 5 bases at V and 4 bases at J, with 15 bases in the middle. CDR3: CASSPWEGLNQPQHF. The DNA of the CDR3 is TGTGCCAGCAGTCCGTGGGAGGGCCTAAATCAGCCCCAGCATTTT.

This clone was picked up one time. The CDR3 here is CASGLSGANVLTF. The CDR3 nucleotides read TGTGCCAGTGGGCTCTCTGGGGCCAACGTCCTGACTTTC. The chain combines TRBV6-1 with TRBJ2-6; D remains ambiguous. The length of the CDR3 is 13 residues. Germline V lookup: CDR1 MNHNS, CDR2 SASEGT. V shed 9 bases and J shed 0 bases, with 6 bases lying between them.

The CDR3 loop is CASSYGQGTNTEAFF. The DNA of the CDR3 is TGTGCCAGCAGTTACGGACAGGGAACGAACACTGAAGCTTTCTTT. V and J are TRBV6-5 and TRBJ1-1; TRBD1 matches 8 bases. The ends lost 2 bases at V and 1 base at J; junction bases unmatched: 3. This CDR3 contains 15 residues. Germline values: CDR1 MNHEY, CDR2 SVGAGI.

The table lists this clone with a count of one. This rearrangement joins TRBV19 to TRBJ2-2; 8 bases are a match to TRBD1. The V segment lost 4 bases and the J segment 7 bases; nucleotides outside the gene matches: 5. From germline, CDR1 is LNHDA and CDR2 SQIVND (reference sequence). CDR3 length: 14 amino acids. CDR3 region: CASSSDRGGGELFF. The CDR3 DNA follows: TGTGCCAGTAGTAGCGACAGGGGCGGCGGGGAGCTGTTTTTT.

The chain recombines TRBV28 with TRBJ1-5; D gene ambiguous. The V end was cut by 7 bases, the J end by 2 bases, with 12 bases between. CDR3 length: 14 residues. Germline V CDR1 and CDR2: MDHEN, SYDVKM. CDR3 sequence (DNA): TGTGCCAGCAAGGAGAGGATGGGCAATCAGCCCCAGCATTTT. Protein sequence: CASKERMGNQPQHF.

V usage is TRBV6-1 and J usage is TRBJ1-2; 7 bases map to TRBD1. The CDR3 is 15 residues long. Germline V gene lookup returns CDR1 MNHNS and CDR2 SASEGT. The trim removed 8 bases at V and 2 bases at J, leaving 11 bases unmatched. The CDR3 region has the DNA TGTGCCAGCCTCAGGGGGACCAAACCGAACTATGGCTACACCTTC. Protein product: CASLRGTKPNYGYTF.

The gene calls are TRBV11-3 and TRBJ2-1, with TRBD1 matching 7 bases. The CDR3 has 13 amino acids. Germline CDR1 and CDR2: SGHNT and YENEEA. With 1 base clipped from V and 8 bases from J, the junction kept 2 bases outside the gene matches. The CDR3: CASSLGQGDEQFF. CDR3 nucleotides: TGTGCCAGCAGCTTAGGACAGGGCGATGAGCAGTTCTTC.

This clone has more than one count but fewer than ten. The chain is built from TRBV9 and TRBJ1-1; no reliable D call. Germline V gene sequence: CDR1 SGDLS, CDR2 YYNGEE. The CDR3 consists of 15 residues. V lost 0 bases and J lost 1, with 10 bases in between. The CDR3 coding sequence is TGTGCCAGCAGCGTAGGCGGGTCGGGGAACACTGAAGCTTTCTTT. Protein product: CASSVGGSGNTEAFF.

The J gene is TRBJ2-1, the V gene TRBV2; no clear D. The V end was cut by 5 bases, the J end by 6 bases, with 5 bases between. Germline V gene lookup returns CDR1 SNHLY and CDR2 FYNNEI. The CDR3 has 11 amino acids. CDR3 sequence: CASSQINEQFF. The DNA for the CDR3 is TGTGCCAGCAGTCAGATCAATGAGCAGTTCTTC.

The genes are TRBV5-1 and TRBJ2-7, with D tentatively TRBD1 (6 bases). From germline, CDR1 is SGHRS and CDR2 YFSETQ. V lost 4 bases and J lost 0, with 8 bases in between. The CDR3 consists of 13 residues. CDR3 coding DNA: TGCGCCAGCAGCCGGGACAACTCCTACGAGCAGTACTTC. Translation gives CASSRDNSYEQYF.

The CDR3 region is CASSTGGGPNEKLFF. The CDR3 region has the DNA TGTGCCAGCAGCACCGGGGGGGGCCCTAATGAAAAACTGTTTTTT. V usage is TRBV4-2 and J usage is TRBJ1-4, with a possible D match to TRBD1 (6 bases). This CDR3 is 15 amino acids long. The germline V gene has CDR1 LGHNA and CDR2 YNFKEQ. The germline V and J ends were trimmed by 5 bases and 3 bases, with 13 bases remaining between them.

This sequence joins TRBV30 and TRBJ2-3; D possibly corresponds to TRBD2 (5 bases). CDR1 and CDR2 from the germline V gene are GTSNPN and SVGIG (reference sequence). CDR3 length: 10 residues. CDR3 amino acids: CVAGRDTQYF. CDR3 nucleotide sequence: TGTGTTGCGGGTCGAGATACGCAGTATTTT.

This chain's CDR3 is CASSVFRDRGGSPLHF. CDR3 bases: TGTGCCAGCAGTGTTTTCCGGGACAGGGGAGGTTCACCCCTCCACTTT. The genes are TRBV6-1 and TRBJ1-6, with TRBD1 matching over 10 bases. The CDR3 runs to 16 residues. CDR1 and CDR2 from the germline V gene are MNHNS and SASEGT. Trimming cost V 4 bases and J 9 bases; bases outside gene matches: 9.

The CDR3 DNA sequence: TGTGCCAGCAGTGTTCAGGCCTACGAGCAGTACTTC. It is translated as CASSVQAYEQYF. V is TRBV2 and J is TRBJ2-7, with D unclear. Germline V lookup: CDR1 SNHLY, CDR2 FYNNEI. V was trimmed by 4 bases and J by 2 bases, leaving 6 bases between them. The CDR3 runs to 12 residues.

The chain is built from TRBV6-1 and TRBJ2-7, with D tentatively TRBD2 (6 bases). The germline V gene has CDR1 MNHNS and CDR2 SASEGT. Between the trimmed V and J ends, which lost 8 bases and 2 bases, there was a span of 19 bases. This CDR3 has 15 amino acids. CDR3 sequence (DNA): TGTGCCAGCCGTAAGGACGGGGGAGAAACCTACGAGCAGTACTTC. Its translation is CASRKDGGETYEQYF.

The chain joins TRBV2 to TRBJ1-2, with D hard to call. CDR1 and CDR2 (germline): SNHLY, FYNNEI. V was pared by 0 bases and J by 3 bases, with 5 bases between. This CDR3 is 13 amino acids long. The CDR3 protein is CASSEASDYGYTF. CDR3 nucleotides: TGTGCCAGCAGTGAAGCTAGTGACTATGGCTACACCTTC.